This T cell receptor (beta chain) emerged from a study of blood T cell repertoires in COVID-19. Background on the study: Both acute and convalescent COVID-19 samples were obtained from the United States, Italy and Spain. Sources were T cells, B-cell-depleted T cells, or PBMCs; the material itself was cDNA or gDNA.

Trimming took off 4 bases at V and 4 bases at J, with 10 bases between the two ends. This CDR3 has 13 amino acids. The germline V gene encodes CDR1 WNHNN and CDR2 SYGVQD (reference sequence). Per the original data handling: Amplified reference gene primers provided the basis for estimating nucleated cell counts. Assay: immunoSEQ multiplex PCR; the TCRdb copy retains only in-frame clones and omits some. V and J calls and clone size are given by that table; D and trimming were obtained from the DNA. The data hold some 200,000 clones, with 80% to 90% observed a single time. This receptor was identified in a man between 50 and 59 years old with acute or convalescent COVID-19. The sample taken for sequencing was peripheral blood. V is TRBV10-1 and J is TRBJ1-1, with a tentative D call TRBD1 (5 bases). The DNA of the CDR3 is TGCGCCAGCAGTGCGGGGGGGACCACTGAAGCTTTCTTT. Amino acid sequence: CASSAGGTTEAFF.